Listed below are T cell receptor beta chains from one sample, sequenced in a study of identical twins' blood T cells. TCRdb independently ran MiXCR on the 5' RACE reads; one entry per CDR3 protein. Among fewer than 450,000 distinct CDR3 sequences listed, under 30% were seen once. Source material: PBMCs. Source of these receptors: a woman aged 18-49 years in good health. Both conserved end residues are part of each CDR3. The order of the fields is D gene, clone size, J gene, V gene, CDR3 DNA, CDR3 protein. A D gene is named only where the DNA matches it firmly. Expanded clones are given a class, and other clones once, few, many or no size at all.

d_gene: TRBD2; abundance: .; j_gene: TRBJ2-1; v_gene: TRBV18; CDR3nt: TGTGCCAGCTCACCACCAATTGAAGGACTAGCGATTGGGGCGGATGAGCAGTTCTTC; CDR3aa: CASSPPIEGLAIGADEQFF
d_gene: TRBD1; abundance: few; j_gene: TRBJ1-5; v_gene: TRBV19; CDR3nt: TGTGCCAGCCGACCCTTATCAGGGGGAGGTCAGCCCCAGCATTTT; CDR3aa: CASRPLSGGGQPQHF
d_gene: .; abundance: many; j_gene: TRBJ2-3; v_gene: TRBV14; CDR3nt: TGTGCCAGCAGCTTAGGCTCCCACTCACTTTATACGCAGTATTTT; CDR3aa: CASSLGSHSLYTQYF
d_gene: .; abundance: many; j_gene: TRBJ2-1; v_gene: TRBV12-5; CDR3nt: TGTGCTAGTGGTTTTTGGCTAGGGACCTACAATGAGCAGTTCTTC; CDR3aa: CASGFWLGTYNEQFF
d_gene: .; abundance: many; j_gene: TRBJ1-1; v_gene: TRBV7-6; CDR3nt: TGTGCCAGCAGTTTAGGGCAGGTCGGCACTGAAGCTTTCTTT; CDR3aa: CASSLGQVGTEAFF
d_gene: TRBD1; abundance: .; j_gene: TRBJ1-2; v_gene: TRBV6-1; CDR3nt: TGTGCCAGCGTCGTCTTGGCAGGGGGCAAATATGGCTACACCTTC; CDR3aa: CASVVLAGGKYGYTF
d_gene: TRBD1; abundance: .; j_gene: TRBJ1-6; v_gene: TRBV7-9; CDR3nt: TGTGCCAGCAGCAGCACAGGGGAAAATTCACCCCTCCACTTT; CDR3aa: CASSSTGENSPLHF
d_gene: TRBD1; abundance: .; j_gene: TRBJ1-1; v_gene: TRBV19; CDR3nt: TGTGCCAGTAGTCCTCCCACGGGGGGGACAGTAAACACTGAAGCTTTCTTT; CDR3aa: CASSPPTGGTVNTEAFF
d_gene: .; abundance: many; j_gene: TRBJ1-1; v_gene: TRBV28; CDR3nt: TGTGCCAGCAGGCAAGGGGGGGCAGCGGGCACTGAAGCTTTCTTT; CDR3aa: CASRQGGAAGTEAFF
d_gene: .; abundance: .; j_gene: TRBJ1-6; v_gene: TRBV5-4; CDR3nt: TGTGCCAGCAGCTTCTCACGGTCCGACAGGCGTAATTCACCCCTCCACTTT; CDR3aa: CASSFSRSDRRNSPLHF
d_gene: .; abundance: few; j_gene: TRBJ2-5; v_gene: TRBV20-1; CDR3nt: TGCAGTGCTAGAGATTCGTCGCCCTATTGGGAGACCCAGTACTTC; CDR3aa: CSARDSSPYWETQYF
d_gene: .; abundance: once; j_gene: TRBJ2-7; v_gene: TRBV10-3; CDR3nt: TGTGCCATCAGTGAGGGAGCTGCCCTGACCGAGCAGTACTTC; CDR3aa: CAISEGAALTEQYF
d_gene: TRBD2; abundance: .; j_gene: TRBJ2-2; v_gene: TRBV12-3/TRBV12-4; CDR3nt: TGTGCCAGCAGCACGGGACTAGCAGTTACCGGGGAGCGGTTTTTT; CDR3aa: CASSTGLAVTGERFF
d_gene: .; abundance: many; j_gene: TRBJ2-3; v_gene: TRBV24-1; CDR3nt: TGTGCCACGGTACGTAGCACAGATACGCAGTATTTT; CDR3aa: CATVRSTDTQYF
d_gene: .; abundance: few; j_gene: TRBJ2-3; v_gene: TRBV3-1; CDR3nt: TGTGCCAGTCAGGGTGGCCCAGATACGCAGTATTTT; CDR3aa: CASQGGPDTQYF
d_gene: .; abundance: .; j_gene: TRBJ1-6; v_gene: TRBV6-2/TRBV6-3; CDR3nt: TGTGCCAGCAAAAAAGGCGGTGGAAATTCACCCCTCCACTTT; CDR3aa: CASKKGGGNSPLHF
d_gene: .; abundance: .; j_gene: TRBJ2-7; v_gene: TRBV20-1; CDR3nt: TGCAGTGCTAGAGCGGGAGCGGTCGAGCAGTACTTC; CDR3aa: CSARAGAVEQYF
d_gene: .; abundance: .; j_gene: TRBJ1-3; v_gene: TRBV18; CDR3nt: TGTGCCAGCCCACCAGGGAGTACCGGAAACACCATATATTTT; CDR3aa: CASPPGSTGNTIYF
d_gene: .; abundance: .; j_gene: TRBJ2-3; v_gene: TRBV21-1; CDR3nt: TGTGCCAGCAGCAAAGGGACACTAGCGGGGGGGTCAGATACGCAGTATTTT; CDR3aa: CASSKGTLAGGSDTQYF
d_gene: .; abundance: .; j_gene: TRBJ2-2; v_gene: TRBV6-2/TRBV6-3; CDR3nt: TGTGCCAGCGCACGGGGCACTAACACCGGGGAGCTGTTTTTT; CDR3aa: CASARGTNTGELFF
d_gene: .; abundance: .; j_gene: TRBJ1-1; v_gene: TRBV18; CDR3nt: TGTGCCAGCTCACCTCCTATGCGTGAAGCTTTCTTT; CDR3aa: CASSPPMREAFF
d_gene: .; abundance: .; j_gene: TRBJ1-6; v_gene: TRBV5-5; CDR3nt: TGTGCCAGCAGCCCGACAGGCCTTGGTAATTCACCCCTCCACTTT; CDR3aa: CASSPTGLGNSPLHF
d_gene: TRBD1; abundance: .; j_gene: TRBJ2-7; v_gene: TRBV7-9; CDR3nt: TGTGCCAGCAGCCGGACAGGGATAAACGAGCAGTACTTC; CDR3aa: CASSRTGINEQYF
d_gene: TRBD1; abundance: few; j_gene: TRBJ1-2; v_gene: TRBV12-5; CDR3nt: TGTGCTAGTGGTTTCGAGAGGACAGGAGCTAACTATGGCTACACCTTC; CDR3aa: CASGFERTGANYGYTF
d_gene: .; abundance: .; j_gene: TRBJ1-4; v_gene: TRBV29-1; CDR3nt: TGCAGCGTCGAGGGGTCGGGGGAAAAACTGTTTTTT; CDR3aa: CSVEGSGEKLFF
d_gene: .; abundance: few; j_gene: TRBJ2-7; v_gene: TRBV27; CDR3nt: TGTGCCAGCAGTTGGGGATTAGGGAACTACGAGCAGTACTTC; CDR3aa: CASSWGLGNYEQYF
d_gene: .; abundance: few; j_gene: TRBJ2-4; v_gene: TRBV11-2; CDR3nt: TGTGCCAGCAGCCTCGTGAACATTCAGTACTTC; CDR3aa: CASSLVNIQYF
d_gene: TRBD2; abundance: .; j_gene: TRBJ2-3; v_gene: TRBV4-3; CDR3nt: TGCGCCAGCACTCCGACTAGCGGGAGTTTAAGAGATACGCAGTATTTT; CDR3aa: CASTPTSGSLRDTQYF
d_gene: .; abundance: .; j_gene: TRBJ2-7; v_gene: TRBV4-3; CDR3nt: TGCGCCAGCAGCCAAGCGTGGGACTTCTACGAGCAGTACTTC; CDR3aa: CASSQAWDFYEQYF
d_gene: .; abundance: .; j_gene: TRBJ1-6; v_gene: TRBV6-2/TRBV6-3; CDR3nt: TGTGCCAGCAGTTACTCGATACCGGATCTTACGCTCCACTTT; CDR3aa: CASSYSIPDLTLHF
d_gene: .; abundance: .; j_gene: TRBJ1-1; v_gene: TRBV7-9; CDR3nt: TGTGCCAGCAGTCGAGACAGTCACACTGAAGCTTTCTTT; CDR3aa: CASSRDSHTEAFF
d_gene: TRBD2; abundance: few; j_gene: TRBJ2-3; v_gene: TRBV7-9; CDR3nt: TGTGCCAGCAGCTCCTGGACTAGCACCACAGATACGCAGTATTTT; CDR3aa: CASSSWTSTTDTQYF
d_gene: TRBD1; abundance: .; j_gene: TRBJ1-4; v_gene: TRBV7-2; CDR3nt: TGTGCCAGTTCCCTCAGGGGGTCGAGAGAAAAACTGTTTTTT; CDR3aa: CASSLRGSREKLFF
d_gene: .; abundance: many; j_gene: TRBJ1-2; v_gene: TRBV20-1; CDR3nt: TGCAGTGCTCCGACGACGGATTTCTATGGCTACACCTTC; CDR3aa: CSAPTTDFYGYTF
d_gene: .; abundance: .; j_gene: TRBJ2-2; v_gene: TRBV29-1; CDR3nt: TGCAGCTCCCGTAGCGGCACCGGGGAGCTGTTTTTT; CDR3aa: CSSRSGTGELFF
d_gene: TRBD2; abundance: .; j_gene: TRBJ2-1; v_gene: TRBV12-3/TRBV12-4; CDR3nt: TGTGCCAGCAGTCTGGGACTAGTGTACAATGAGCAGTTCTTC; CDR3aa: CASSLGLVYNEQFF
d_gene: TRBD1; abundance: many; j_gene: TRBJ1-5; v_gene: TRBV28; CDR3nt: TGTGCCAGCAGTTCAGGGGGCGATCAGCCCCAGCATTTT; CDR3aa: CASSSGGDQPQHF
d_gene: .; abundance: .; j_gene: TRBJ1-2; v_gene: TRBV28; CDR3nt: TGTGCCAGCAGTTCCCAGGAAAACCCTAACTATGGCTACACCTTC; CDR3aa: CASSSQENPNYGYTF
d_gene: TRBD2; abundance: .; j_gene: TRBJ2-7; v_gene: TRBV7-9; CDR3nt: TGTGCCAGCAGCTTGCGGGAGGGTAGTATCTACGAGCAGTACTTC; CDR3aa: CASSLREGSIYEQYF
d_gene: .; abundance: once; j_gene: TRBJ1-4; v_gene: TRBV20-1; CDR3nt: TGCAGTGCGAGCCAACCAGCTAATGAAAAACTGTTTTTT; CDR3aa: CSASQPANEKLFF
d_gene: .; abundance: .; j_gene: TRBJ2-6; v_gene: TRBV20-1; CDR3nt: TGCAGTGCTAGAGATTGGACAGTTGTCTCTGGGGCCAACGTCCTGACTTTC; CDR3aa: CSARDWTVVSGANVLTF
d_gene: .; abundance: .; j_gene: TRBJ2-1; v_gene: TRBV11-3; CDR3nt: TGTGCCAGCAGCTTAGATACAAGGTCTAGCCCCAATGAGCAGTTCTTC; CDR3aa: CASSLDTRSSPNEQFF
d_gene: .; abundance: .; j_gene: TRBJ2-3; v_gene: TRBV12-3/TRBV12-4; CDR3nt: TGTGCCAGCAGTTGGGGGATCATCACAGATGCGCAGTATTTT; CDR3aa: CASSWGIITDAQYF
d_gene: .; abundance: .; j_gene: TRBJ1-5; v_gene: TRBV12-3/TRBV12-4; CDR3nt: .; CDR3aa: CASSSSGGQPQHF
d_gene: TRBD2; abundance: many; j_gene: TRBJ2-7; v_gene: TRBV11-2; CDR3nt: TGTGCCAGCAGCATTCCGCCTAGCGGAGGACGGTCCTACGAGCAGTACTTC; CDR3aa: CASSIPPSGGRSYEQYF
d_gene: TRBD1; abundance: many; j_gene: TRBJ1-5; v_gene: TRBV2; CDR3nt: TGTGCCAGCAGTGAAAGGACAGGGGGGGATCAGCCCCAGCATTTT; CDR3aa: CASSERTGGDQPQHF
d_gene: TRBD1; abundance: .; j_gene: TRBJ1-2; v_gene: TRBV29-1; CDR3nt: TGCAGCGTTCTACCTTGGACAGGACTAAACTATGGCTACACCTTC; CDR3aa: CSVLPWTGLNYGYTF
d_gene: .; abundance: few; j_gene: TRBJ1-1; v_gene: TRBV20-1; CDR3nt: TGCAGTGCTAGTGAGTCGAACACTGAAGCTTTCTTT; CDR3aa: CSASESNTEAFF
d_gene: TRBD1; abundance: few; j_gene: TRBJ1-2; v_gene: TRBV5-6; CDR3nt: TGTGCCAGCAGCAAAATACAGGGGCGCTTTCCCTATGGCTACACCTTC; CDR3aa: CASSKIQGRFPYGYTF
d_gene: .; abundance: .; j_gene: TRBJ2-1; v_gene: TRBV28; CDR3nt: TGTGCCAGCAGTGACCCGGGGAGCTGGAGGGCAAATAGCGTGAATGAGCAGTTCTTC; CDR3aa: CASSDPGSWRANSVNEQFF